This T cell receptor (beta chain) was found in a study of T cell changes during pregnancy in multiple sclerosis. Generated by immunoSEQ multiplex PCR, the TCRdb table keeps only in-frame clones and is missing some. Here the sample spans roughly 23,000 clones, around nine tenths being singletons. The CDR3 totals 15 residues. Germline CDR1 and CDR2: MNHEY and SVGAGI. The V gene lost 8 bases and the J gene lost 3 bases, with 19 bases spanning the gap. The clonotype was recovered from a female donor in good health, enrolled as a control in a pregnancy study. The sequencing used CD4+ T cells from peripheral blood mononuclear cells, collected in the second trimester of pregnancy. The chain is built from TRBV6-5 and TRBJ2-5; a possible D gene is TRBD1 (6 bases). The CDR3 DNA sequence: TGTGCCAGCGCTTCTGGGGGCCGCCGGGAAGAGACCCAGTACTTC. Its translation: CASASGGRREETQYF.